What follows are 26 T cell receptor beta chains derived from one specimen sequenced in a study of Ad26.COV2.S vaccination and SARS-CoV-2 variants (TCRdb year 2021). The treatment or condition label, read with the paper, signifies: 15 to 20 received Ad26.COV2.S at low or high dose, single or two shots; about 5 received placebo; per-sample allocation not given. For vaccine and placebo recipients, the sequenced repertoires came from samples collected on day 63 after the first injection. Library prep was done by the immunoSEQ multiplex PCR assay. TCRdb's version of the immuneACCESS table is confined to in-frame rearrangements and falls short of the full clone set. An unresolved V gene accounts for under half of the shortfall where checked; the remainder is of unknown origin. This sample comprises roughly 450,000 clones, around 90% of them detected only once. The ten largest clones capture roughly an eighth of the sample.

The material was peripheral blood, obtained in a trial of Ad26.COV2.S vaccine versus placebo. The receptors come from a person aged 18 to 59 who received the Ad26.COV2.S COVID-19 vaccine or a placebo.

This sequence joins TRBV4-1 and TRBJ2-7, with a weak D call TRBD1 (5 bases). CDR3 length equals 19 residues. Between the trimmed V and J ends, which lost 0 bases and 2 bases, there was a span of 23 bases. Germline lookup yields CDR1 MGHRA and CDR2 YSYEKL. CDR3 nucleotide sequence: TGCGCCAGCAGCCAAGATCTCAGGGTCCCCACCCTCTCAACCTACGAGCAGTACTTC. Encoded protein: CASSQDLRVPTLSTYEQYF.

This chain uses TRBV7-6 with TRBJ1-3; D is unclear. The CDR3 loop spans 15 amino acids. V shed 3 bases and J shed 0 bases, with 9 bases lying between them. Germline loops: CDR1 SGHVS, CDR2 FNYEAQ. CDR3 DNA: TGTGCCAGCAGCTTCGGGGAGAGCTCTGGAAACACCATATATTTT. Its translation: CASSFGESSGNTIYF. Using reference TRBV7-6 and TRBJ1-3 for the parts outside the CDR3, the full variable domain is GAGVSQSPRYKVTKRGQDVALRCDPISGHVSLYWYRQALGQGPEFLTYFNYEAQQDKSGLPNDRFSAERPEGSISTLTIQRTEQRDSAMYRCASSFGESSGNTIYFGEGSWLTVV.

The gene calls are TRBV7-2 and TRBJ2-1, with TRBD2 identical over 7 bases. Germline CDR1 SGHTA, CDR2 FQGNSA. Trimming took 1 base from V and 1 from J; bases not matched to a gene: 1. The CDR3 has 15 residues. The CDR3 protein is CASSLGGGSYNEQFF. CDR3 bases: TGTGCCAGCAGCTTAGGGGGGGGTTCCTACAATGAGCAGTTCTTC.

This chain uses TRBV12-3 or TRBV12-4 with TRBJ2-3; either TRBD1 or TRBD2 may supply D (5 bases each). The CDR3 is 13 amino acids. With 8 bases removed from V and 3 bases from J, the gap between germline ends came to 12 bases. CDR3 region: CASRDGGTDTQYF. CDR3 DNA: TGTGCCAGCCGGGACGGAGGTACAGATACGCAGTATTTT.

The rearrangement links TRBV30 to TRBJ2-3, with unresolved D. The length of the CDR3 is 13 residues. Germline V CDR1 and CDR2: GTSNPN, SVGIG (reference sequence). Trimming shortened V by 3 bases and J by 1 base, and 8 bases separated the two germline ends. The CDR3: CAWSSTGTDTQYF. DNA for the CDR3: TGTGCCTGGAGCTCCACTGGCACAGATACGCAGTATTTT.

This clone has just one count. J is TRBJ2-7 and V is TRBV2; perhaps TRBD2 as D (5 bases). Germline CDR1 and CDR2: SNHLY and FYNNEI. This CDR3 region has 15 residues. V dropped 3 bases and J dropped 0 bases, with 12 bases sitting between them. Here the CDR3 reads CASSDYGVYSYEQYF. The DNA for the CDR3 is TGTGCCAGCAGTGACTACGGGGTCTACTCCTACGAGCAGTACTTC.

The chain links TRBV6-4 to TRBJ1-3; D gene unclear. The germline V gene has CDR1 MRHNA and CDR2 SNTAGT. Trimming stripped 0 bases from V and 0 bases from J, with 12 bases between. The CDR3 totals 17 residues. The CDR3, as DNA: TGTGCCAGCAGTGACTCATGGATCTCAAGCTCTGGAAACACCATATATTTT. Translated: CASSDSWISSSGNTIYF.

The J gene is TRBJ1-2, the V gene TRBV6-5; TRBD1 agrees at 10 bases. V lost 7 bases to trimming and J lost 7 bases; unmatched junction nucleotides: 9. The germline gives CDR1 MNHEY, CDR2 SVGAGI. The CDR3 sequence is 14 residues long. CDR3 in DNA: TGTGCCAGCACTAGAGGGACAGGGGCTGGTGGCTACACCTTC. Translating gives CASTRGTGAGGYTF.

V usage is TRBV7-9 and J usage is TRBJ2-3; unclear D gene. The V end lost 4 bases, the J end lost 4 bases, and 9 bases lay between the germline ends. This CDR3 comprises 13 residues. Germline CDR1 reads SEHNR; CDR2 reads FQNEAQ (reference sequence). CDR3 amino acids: CASSSLVADTQYF. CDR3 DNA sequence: TGTGCCAGCAGCTCCCTTGTAGCAGATACGCAGTATTTT.

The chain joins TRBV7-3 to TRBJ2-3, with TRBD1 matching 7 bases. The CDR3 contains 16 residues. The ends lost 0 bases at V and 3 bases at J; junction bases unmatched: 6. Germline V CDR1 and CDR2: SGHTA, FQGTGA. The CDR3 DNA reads TGTGCCAGCAGCTTAACGTACGACAGGGAAACAGATACGCAGTATTTT. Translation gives CASSLTYDRETDTQYF.

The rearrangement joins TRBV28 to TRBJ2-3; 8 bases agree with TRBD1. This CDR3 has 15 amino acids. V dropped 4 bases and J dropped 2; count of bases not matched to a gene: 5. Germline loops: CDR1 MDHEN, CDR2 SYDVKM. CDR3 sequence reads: CASSSGQGLTDTQYF. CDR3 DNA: TGTGCCAGCAGTTCCGGACAGGGCCTCACAGATACGCAGTATTTT. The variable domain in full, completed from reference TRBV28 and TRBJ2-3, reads DVKVTQSSRYLVKRTGEKVFLECVQDMDHENMFWYRQDPGLGLRLIYFSYDVKMKEKGDIPEGYSVSREKKERFSLILESASTNQTSMYLCASSSGQGLTDTQYFGPGTRLTVL.

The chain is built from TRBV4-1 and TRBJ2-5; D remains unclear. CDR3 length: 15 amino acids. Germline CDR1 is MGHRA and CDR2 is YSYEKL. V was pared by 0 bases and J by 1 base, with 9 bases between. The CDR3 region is CASSQDGRSQETQYF. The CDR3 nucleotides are TGCGCCAGCAGCCAAGATGGACGTAGCCAAGAGACCCAGTACTTC.

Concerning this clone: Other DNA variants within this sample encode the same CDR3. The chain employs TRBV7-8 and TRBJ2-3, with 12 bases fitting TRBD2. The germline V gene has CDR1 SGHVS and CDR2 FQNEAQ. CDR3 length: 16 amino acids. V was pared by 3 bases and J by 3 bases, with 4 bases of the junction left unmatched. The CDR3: CASSFLAGGRTDTQYF. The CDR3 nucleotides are TGTGCCAGCAGCTTCCTAGCGGGAGGGCGGACAGATACGCAGTATTTT.

CDR3 sequence reads: CASSQDKAASTDTQYF. Here the CDR3 DNA reads TGCGCCAGCAGCCAAGATAAAGCGGCTAGCACAGATACGCAGTATTTT. The V and J genes are TRBV4-1 and TRBJ2-3; TRBD2 might be the D (5 bases). Trimming took off 0 bases at V and 0 bases at J, with 10 bases between the two ends. CDR3 length: 16 residues. Germline CDR1 reads MGHRA; CDR2 reads YSYEKL.

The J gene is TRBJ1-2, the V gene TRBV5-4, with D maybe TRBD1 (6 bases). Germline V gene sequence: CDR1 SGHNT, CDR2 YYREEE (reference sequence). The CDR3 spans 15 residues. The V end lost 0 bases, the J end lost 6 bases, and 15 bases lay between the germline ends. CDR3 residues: CASSLGPGGGNGYTF. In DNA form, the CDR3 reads TGTGCCAGCAGCTTGGGCCCCGGGGGGGGCAATGGCTACACCTTC.

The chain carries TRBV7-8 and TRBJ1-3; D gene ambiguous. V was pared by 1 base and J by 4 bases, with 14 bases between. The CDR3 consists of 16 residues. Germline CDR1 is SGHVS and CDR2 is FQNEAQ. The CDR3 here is CASSLVEGLSGNTIYF. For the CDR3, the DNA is TGTGCCAGCAGCTTAGTAGAAGGACTCTCCGGAAACACCATATATTTT.

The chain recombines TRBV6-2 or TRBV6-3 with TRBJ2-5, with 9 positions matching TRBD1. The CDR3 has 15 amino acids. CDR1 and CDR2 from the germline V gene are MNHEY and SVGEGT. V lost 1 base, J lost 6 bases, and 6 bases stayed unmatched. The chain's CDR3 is CASSYLGDRAKTQYF. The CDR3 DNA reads TGTGCCAGCAGTTACTTAGGGGACAGGGCGAAGACCCAGTACTTC.

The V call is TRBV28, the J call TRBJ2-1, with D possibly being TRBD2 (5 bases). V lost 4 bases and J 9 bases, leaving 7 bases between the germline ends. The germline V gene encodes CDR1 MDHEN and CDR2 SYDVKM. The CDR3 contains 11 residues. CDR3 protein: CASSYGGEQFF. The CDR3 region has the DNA TGTGCCAGCAGTTATGGAGGTGAGCAGTTCTTC.

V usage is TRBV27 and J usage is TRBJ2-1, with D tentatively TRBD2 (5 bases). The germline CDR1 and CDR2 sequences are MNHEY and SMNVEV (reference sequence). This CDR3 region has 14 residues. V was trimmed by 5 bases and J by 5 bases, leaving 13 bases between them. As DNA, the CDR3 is TGTGCCAGCAGTCGTAGAGTAGCGAACAATGAGCAGTTCTTC. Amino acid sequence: CASSRRVANNEQFF.

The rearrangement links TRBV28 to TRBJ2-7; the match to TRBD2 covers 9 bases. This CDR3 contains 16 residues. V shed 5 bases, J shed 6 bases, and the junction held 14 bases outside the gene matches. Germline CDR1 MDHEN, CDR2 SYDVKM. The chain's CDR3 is CASSPPGAGGRGEQYF. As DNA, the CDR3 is TGTGCCAGCAGTCCCCCGGGAGCGGGAGGAAGGGGCGAGCAGTACTTC.

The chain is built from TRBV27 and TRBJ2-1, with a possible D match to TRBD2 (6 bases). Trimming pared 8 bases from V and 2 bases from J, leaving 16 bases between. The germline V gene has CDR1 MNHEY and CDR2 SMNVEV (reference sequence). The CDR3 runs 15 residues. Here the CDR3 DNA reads TGTGCCAGCCGCCATGAGGTAGCGGCCTACAATGAGCAGTTCTTC. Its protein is CASRHEVAAYNEQFF.

The CDR3: CASSSGRNSYEQYF. CDR3 nucleotides: TGTGCCAGCAGTAGCGGGAGGAACTCCTACGAGCAGTACTTC. V is TRBV6-2 or TRBV6-3 and J is TRBJ2-7; 9 positions match TRBD2. V trimming: 5 bases; J trimming: 0 bases; junction bases outside the gene matches: 2. This CDR3 region has 14 residues. Germline CDR1 MNHEY, CDR2 SVGEGT.

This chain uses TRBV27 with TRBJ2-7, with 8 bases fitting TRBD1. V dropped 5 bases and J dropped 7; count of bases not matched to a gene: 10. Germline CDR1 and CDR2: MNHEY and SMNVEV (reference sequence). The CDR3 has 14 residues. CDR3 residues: CASSTRGPEGEQYF. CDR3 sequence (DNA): TGTGCCAGCAGTACCAGGGGGCCCGAGGGGGAGCAGTACTTC.

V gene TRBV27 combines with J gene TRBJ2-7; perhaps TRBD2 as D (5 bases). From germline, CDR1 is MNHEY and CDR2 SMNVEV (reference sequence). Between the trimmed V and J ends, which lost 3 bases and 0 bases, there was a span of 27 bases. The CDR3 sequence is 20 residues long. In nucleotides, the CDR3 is TGTGCCAGCAGTTTCCCCAATGGTTCCTTAGCGATTCACCTCTCCTACGAGCAGTACTTC. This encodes CASSFPNGSLAIHLSYEQYF.

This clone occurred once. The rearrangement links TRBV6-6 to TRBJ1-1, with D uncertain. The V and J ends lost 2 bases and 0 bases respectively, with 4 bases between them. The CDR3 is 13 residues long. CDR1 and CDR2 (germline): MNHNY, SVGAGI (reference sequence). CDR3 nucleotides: TGTGCCAGCAGTTACGCCATGAACACTGAAGCTTTCTTT. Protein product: CASSYAMNTEAFF.

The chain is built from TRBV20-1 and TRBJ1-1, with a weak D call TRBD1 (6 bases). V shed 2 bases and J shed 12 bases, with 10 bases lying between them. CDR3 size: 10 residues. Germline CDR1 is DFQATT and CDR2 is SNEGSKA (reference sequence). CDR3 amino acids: CSARQGRTFF. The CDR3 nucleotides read TGCAGTGCTAGACAGGGGCGAACTTTCTTT.